This record concerns one T cell receptor beta chain sequence. Deletions cut 0 bases from V and 2 bases from J, with 11 bases between. The CDR3 loop spans 16 amino acids. CDR1 MNHNY and CDR2 SVGAGI come from the germline V gene (reference sequence). The record originates from a study of T-cell memory formation after mild COVID-19. TCRdb used MiXCR to reprocess the 5' RACE reads, holding one entry per CDR3 protein. This sample yields about 560,000 distinct CDR3 sequences, of which about a fifth are seen a single time; approximately 8.4% belongs to the top ten. The rearrangement links TRBV6-6 to TRBJ1-5; a weak D match, TRBD1 (5 bases). The sample comprised PBMCs or a T cell subset sorted from them (not recorded which). The receptor was derived from an adult woman who had mild COVID-19 (a few samples of this study predate the infection). Cell type and time point are not known. CDR3 sequence: CASSYSTGGGNQPQHF. The CDR3 DNA reads as TGTGCCAGCAGTTACTCGACCGGGGGAGGCAATCAGCCCCAGCATTTT.